This TCR beta chain stems from a study of blood T cell repertoires in COVID-19. In the study overall: Donors in the United States, Italy and Spain gave samples during acute or convalescent COVID-19.

Clones were read by immunoSEQ multiplex PCR, and TCRdb kept only the in-frame ones, dropping some. The sample holds 250,000 to 400,000 clones, 85% to 90% seen once. J was trimmed by 5 bases and V by 3 bases; bases with no gene match: 12. Germline-derived CDR1 and CDR2 are KGHSH and LQKENI. CDR3 size: 16 residues. Sequenced material: peripheral blood. V usage is TRBV18 and J usage is TRBJ1-1; 7 bases agree with TRBD1. The TCR comes from a woman between 25 and 40 years old with COVID-19, enrolled during active disease. The CDR3 protein is CASSPPGQPQRTEAFF. CDR3 nucleotide sequence: TGTGCCAGCTCACCCCCGGGACAGCCTCAGCGGACTGAAGCTTTCTTT.